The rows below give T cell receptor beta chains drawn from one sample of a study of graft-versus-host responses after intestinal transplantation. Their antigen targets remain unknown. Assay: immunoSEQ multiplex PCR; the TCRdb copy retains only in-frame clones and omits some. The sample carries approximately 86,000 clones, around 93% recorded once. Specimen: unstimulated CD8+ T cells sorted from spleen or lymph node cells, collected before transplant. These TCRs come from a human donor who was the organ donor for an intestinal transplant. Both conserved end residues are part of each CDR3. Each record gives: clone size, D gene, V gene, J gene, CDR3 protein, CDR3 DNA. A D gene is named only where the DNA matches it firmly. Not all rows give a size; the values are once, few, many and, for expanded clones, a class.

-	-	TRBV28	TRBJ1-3	CASTPRGYGNTIYF	TGTGCCAGCACCCCGCGGGGGTACGGAAACACCATATATTTT
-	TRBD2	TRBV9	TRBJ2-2	CASSAAGGNTGELFF	TGTGCCAGCAGCGCGGCGGGGGGGAACACCGGGGAGCTGTTTTTT
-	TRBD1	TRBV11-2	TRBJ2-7	CASSLTGDEQYF	TGTGCCAGCAGCTTGACAGGGGACGAGCAGTACTTC
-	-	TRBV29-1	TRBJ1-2	CSVVSQNYGYTF	TGCAGCGTTGTAAGTCAGAACTATGGCTACACCTTC
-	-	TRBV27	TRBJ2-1	CASSPGGNEQFF	TGTGCCAGCAGCCCCGGCGGCAATGAGCAGTTCTTC
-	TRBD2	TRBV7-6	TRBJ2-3	CASSRLAETADTQYF	TGTGCCAGCAGTCGACTAGCGGAGACCGCAGATACGCAGTATTTT
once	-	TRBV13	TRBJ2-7	CASSTVGHSYEQYF	TGTGCCAGCAGCACGGTGGGACACTCCTACGAGCAGTACTTC
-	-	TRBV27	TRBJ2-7	CASSGGAFWSEQYF	TGTGCCAGCAGTGGAGGGGCGTTCTGGTCCGAGCAGTACTTC
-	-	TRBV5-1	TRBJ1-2	CASSPGQNNYGYTF	TGCGCCAGCAGCCCCGGACAGAATAACTATGGCTACACCTTC
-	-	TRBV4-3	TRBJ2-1	CASSQDRVAYNEQFF	TGCGCCAGCAGCCAAGACAGGGTAGCCTACAATGAGCAGTTCTTC
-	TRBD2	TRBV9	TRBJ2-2	CASTLTSWDTGELFF	TGTGCCAGCACCTTGACTAGCTGGGACACCGGGGAGCTGTTTTTT
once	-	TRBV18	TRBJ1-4	CASAVEAETNEKLFF	TGTGCCAGCGCGGTCGAGGCAGAAACCAATGAAAAACTGTTTTTT
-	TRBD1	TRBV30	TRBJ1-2	CAWSFGGGDGYTF	TGTGCCTGGAGCTTTGGAGGGGGCGATGGCTACACCTTC
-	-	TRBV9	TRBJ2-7	CASSVGGGLSYEQYF	TGTGCCAGCAGCGTAGGTGGAGGGCTTTCCTACGAGCAGTACTTC
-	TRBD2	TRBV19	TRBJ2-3	CASSMGTSYTDTQYF	TGTGCCAGTAGTATGGGGACTAGCTACACAGATACGCAGTATTTT
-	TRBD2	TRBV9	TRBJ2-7	CASSAGGLDYEQYF	TGTGCCAGCAGCGCTGGTGGACTAGACTACGAGCAGTACTTC
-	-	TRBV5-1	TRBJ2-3	CASRRMWGATDTQYF	TGCGCCAGCAGGAGGATGTGGGGAGCCACAGATACGCAGTATTTT
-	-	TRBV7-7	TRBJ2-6	CASSGPRKCHKSRANVLTF	TGTGCCAGCAGCGGTCCACGTAAGTGCCACAAAAGTCGGGCCAACGTCCTGACTTTC
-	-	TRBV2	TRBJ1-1	CASTLGREAFF	TGTGCCAGCACCCTGGGGAGGGAAGCTTTCTTT
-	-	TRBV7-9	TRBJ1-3	CASAPPPGGGNTIYF	TGTGCCAGCGCTCCCCCCCCCGGGGGGGGAAACACCATATATTTT
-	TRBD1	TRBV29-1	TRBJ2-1	CSVEGPSTGVYNEQFF	TGCAGCGTTGAAGGGCCCTCTACAGGGGTCTACAATGAGCAGTTCTTC
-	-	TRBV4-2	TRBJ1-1	CASSQDFEGGSREAFF	TGTGCCAGCAGCCAAGATTTCGAGGGGGGGTCACGTGAAGCTTTCTTT
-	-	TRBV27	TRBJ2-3	CASSWGPTDTQYF	TGTGCCAGCAGTTGGGGGCCCACAGATACGCAGTATTTT
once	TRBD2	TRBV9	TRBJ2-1	CASSSGGGNYNEQFF	TGTGCCAGCAGCTCGGGCGGGGGAAACTACAATGAGCAGTTCTTC
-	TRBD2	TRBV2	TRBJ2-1	CASSQGIGLAGGDNEQFF	TGTGCCAGCAGCCAAGGGATCGGACTAGCGGGGGGGGACAATGAGCAGTTCTTC
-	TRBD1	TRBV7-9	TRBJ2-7	CASSRSGQGSYEQYF	TGTGCCAGCAGTCGGTCCGGACAGGGGTCGTACGAGCAGTACTTC
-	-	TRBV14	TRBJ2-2	CASSQEQTGELFF	TGTGCCAGCAGCCAAGAGCAGACCGGGGAGCTGTTTTTT
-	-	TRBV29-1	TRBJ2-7	CSVESRGPSYEQYF	TGCAGCGTTGAATCCAGGGGCCCCTCCTACGAGCAGTACTTC
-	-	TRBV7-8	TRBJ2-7	CASSLRGGFEQYF	TGTGCCAGCAGCTTACGCGGAGGGTTCGAGCAGTACTTC
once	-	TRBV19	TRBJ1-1	CASKFLLGSRGRDTEAFF	TGTGCCAGTAAGTTTTTATTGGGTAGTAGGGGCCGGGACACTGAAGCTTTCTTT
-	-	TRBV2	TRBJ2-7	CASFVTPDEQYF	TGTGCCAGCTTCGTAACACCCGACGAGCAGTACTTC
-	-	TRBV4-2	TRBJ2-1	CASSQDLAGNEQFF	TGTGCCAGCAGCCAAGATTTGGCCGGGAATGAGCAGTTCTTC
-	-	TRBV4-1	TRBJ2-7	CASSQELIQAPGEQYF	TGCGCCAGCAGCCAAGAATTAATACAGGCTCCAGGGGAGCAGTACTTC
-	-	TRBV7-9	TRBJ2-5	CASSLVGRGPRETQYF	TGTGCCAGCAGCTTAGTGGGGCGGGGGCCCCGGGAGACCCAGTACTTC
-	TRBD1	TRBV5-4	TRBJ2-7	CASSVDRVGEQYF	TGTGCCAGCAGCGTGGACAGGGTAGGGGAGCAGTACTTC
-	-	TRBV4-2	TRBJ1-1	CASRGTLVNTEAFF	TGTGCCAGCAGAGGGACACTGGTGAACACTGAAGCTTTCTTT
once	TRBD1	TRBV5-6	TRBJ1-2	CASSGGQTYGYTF	TGTGCCAGCAGCGGGGGACAGACCTATGGCTACACCTTC
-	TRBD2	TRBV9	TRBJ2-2	CASSQGLAGPNTGELFF	TGTGCCAGCAGTCAAGGACTAGCGGGGCCCAACACCGGGGAGCTGTTTTTT
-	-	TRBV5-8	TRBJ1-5	CASTLAGLANQPQHF	TGTGCCAGCACCTTGGCAGGGTTAGCAAATCAGCCCCAGCATTTT
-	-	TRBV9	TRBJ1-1	CASSVGSGNTEAFF	TGTGCCAGCAGCGTCGGCAGCGGTAACACTGAAGCTTTCTTT
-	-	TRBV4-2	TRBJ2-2	CASSQSAEAFTGELFF	TGTGCCAGCAGCCAATCCGCGGAGGCGTTTACCGGGGAGCTGTTTTTT
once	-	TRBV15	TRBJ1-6	CATSRDGGNSPLHF	TGTGCCACCAGCAGAGACGGGGGAAATTCACCCCTCCACTTT
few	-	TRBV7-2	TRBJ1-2	CASRSGGGYTF	TGTGCCAGCAGGTCGGGTGGTGGCTACACCTTC
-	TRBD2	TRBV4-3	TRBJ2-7	CASSQGTSGGYEQYF	TGCGCCAGCAGCCAAGGGACTAGCGGGGGTTACGAGCAGTACTTC
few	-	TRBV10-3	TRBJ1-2	CAISEMRGLANYGYTF	TGTGCCATCAGTGAGATGAGGGGGTTAGCTAACTATGGCTACACCTTC
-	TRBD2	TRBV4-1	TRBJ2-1	CASSQVSSGGLNEQFF	TGCGCCAGCAGCCAAGTCTCCAGCGGGGGTTTGAATGAGCAGTTCTTC
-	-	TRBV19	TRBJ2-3	CASSIRGLGGQTDTQYF	TGTGCCAGTAGTATAAGGGGTTTGGGAGGCCAAACGGATACGCAGTATTTT
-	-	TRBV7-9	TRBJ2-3	CASSSGGLDTQYF	TGTGCCAGCAGCTCCGGGGGGCTAGATACGCAGTATTTT
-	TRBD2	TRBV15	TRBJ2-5	CATSSIRLALQETQYF	TGTGCCACCAGCAGCATCAGACTAGCGCTCCAAGAGACCCAGTACTTC
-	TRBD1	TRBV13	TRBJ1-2	CASSSGGRPNNYGYTF	TGTGCCAGCAGCTCAGGGGGGAGGCCTAATAACTATGGCTACACCTTC
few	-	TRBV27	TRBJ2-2	CASSSGQNTGELFF	TGTGCCAGCAGTTCGGGACAGAACACCGGGGAGCTGTTTTTT